This T cell receptor beta chain is from a study of cytomegalovirus exposure and HLA in healthy donors (dated by TCRdb to 2016 to 2017). Notes on the research overall: An earlier analysis of 587 of the donors reported approximately 300 Gb of sequence data and some 120 million unique TCR beta sequences from about 179 million T cells. About 300 gigabases of sequencing data and 78 million or so unique TCR sequences were included in an early release covering 550 to 650 HLA-typed donors. Of the 300 to 500 genotyped donors, 65% to 90% were placed in the genetic ancestry cluster associated with self-reported Caucasian donors. The study aimed to test whether signatures of past pathogen exposure could be identified by cataloging public T cell receptors. Using immunosequencing, the study profiled T cell repertoires from 500 to 800 subjects and related those repertoires to cytomegalovirus serostatus. A separate validation cohort of 100 to 150 different subjects was used in addition to the 666-subject first cohort. To predict cytomegalovirus infection status, the study combined high-throughput TCR immunosequencing, statistical association of individual TCRs with disease status, and machine learning. In a later analysis, previously published TCR beta repertoires from about 670 donors were re-analyzed and high-resolution HLA genotyping was added so that TCR occurrence patterns could be studied. In the later analysis, no new phenotypic data were used to find candidate immune exposures; instead, reliance was placed on TCR beta sequences and their occurrence across donors. In an earlier analysis of about 590 of the donors, high-throughput TCR beta sequencing was used to judge whether each TCR beta V gene segment behaved as functional or pseudogenic. Donor age, sex, ethnicity and CMV serostatus were compiled together with the repertoire data. In a later genetic analysis, genome-wide SNP genotypes for about 55% of the roughly 670 donors were used, and that subset was treated as a discovery cohort. All discovery cohort repertoires had been generated using a single sequencing platform. Both class I and class II loci were covered by HLA typing, at four-digit resolution. Typing coverage differed by locus: A, B, C, DRB1 and DQB1 were typed in roughly 620-630 donors, DQA1 in about 550, DPA1 in 606, and DPB1 in around 490. About five DR-DQ haplotypes were treated as single units for association and clustering because of strong linkage in the cohort. Among roughly 370 genotyped donors of the cohort, an average of approximately 230,000 unique TCR beta nucleotide sequences were sequenced per donor, around a sixth of them non-productive.

The cohort consisted of 650 to 850 healthy bone marrow donors. All cohort members were sampled while nominally healthy, although unrecorded immune exposures were likely present. The donor tested CMV seronegative, placing the donor among the roughly 350 seronegative members of the cohort. A peripheral blood sample was provided by each donor, and peripheral blood mononuclear cells were used for TCR beta sequencing. The Qiagen DNeasy Blood Extraction Kit was used to extract genomic DNA from the blood cell samples. The study at large found these results: Fewer than 20 rarely observed V segments, including chromosome 9 orphons, were excluded from the earlier analysis of approximately 500 of the donors because counts were too low. For the cohort, immune exposure information was limited to CMV serostatus. V-gene and J-gene trimming of TCR beta chains was associated with a missense DCLRE1C variant in a later genetic analysis, and the association was replicated in an independent cohort. It was suggested by the authors that the approach could potentially be generalized to other disease states and immunological phenotypes. A further reported finding was that TCR beta sequences accurately predicted the HLA-A and HLA-B alleles for most subjects in the first cohort. The classifier was reported to diagnose cytomegalovirus status with high specificity and sensitivity in both the original cohort and the validation cohort. The study listed 150 to 200 TCR beta chains as associated with cytomegalovirus. Correlated functional status among segregating V segments might be attributable to linkage disequilibrium, but an unknown experimental factor could not be ruled out. In a later analysis, HLA-associated TCR beta chains showed more clonal expansion and lower generation probabilities than non-associated chains that were equally common. Most TCR sequences were seen in very few donors, while some public TCRs were found in many individuals. Because HLA typing was unavailable for some donors at each locus, only the typed subset was used in association tests. A group of highly shared sequence variants was considered likely to be a technical artifact of the sequencing pipeline. When HLA alleles, especially DR and DQ, strongly co-occurred, attributing TCR associations to individual alleles was difficult. In an earlier analysis of 500 to 650 of the donors, most TCR beta V segments appeared in productive rearrangements about 87% or about 30% of the time, broadly matching IMGT annotations. In a later analysis, TCR association rates were found to vary across HLA loci, with the most associated TCRs seen for DRB1 alleles and the fewest for HLA-C alleles. Roughly uniform sequencing depth across donors was assumed in presence/absence analyses, although this assumption may not hold. In vitro tests confirmed that a few of the cytomegalovirus-associated TCR beta chains recognize cytomegalovirus antigens. A later analysis associated around 16,000 TCR beta sequences with specific HLA alleles at a false discovery rate of 0.05. In this cohort, only TCR beta chains were sequenced, and detectable features were limited by the absence of alpha or paired-chain data. Most CMV-associated TCR beta chains appeared to be HLA-restricted in a later analysis, and the HLA associations seemed to be driven largely by CMV exposure. A later genetic analysis reported fewer N-insertions in productive TCRs among donors in an Asian-associated ancestry cluster than the roughly 650-donor mean. According to a later analysis, parvovirus B19, influenza, CMV and Epstein-Barr virus appeared linked to several top co-occurrence clusters.

The library was generated by the immunoSEQ multiplex PCR assay. A mixture of 60 forward primers for TCR Vbeta segments and 13 reverse primers for TCR Jbeta segments was used in the multiplex PCR. Amplification of the CDR3 region of rearranged TCR beta genes was performed with a multiplex PCR assay on genomic DNA. On the Illumina HiSeq System, the amplified TCR beta libraries were sequenced as 87-base-pair reads. Per the source publication's procedure: Across the 670 or so repertoires, a later analysis counted approximately 75 million unique TCR beta chains, 8.5 million to 12 million of which were shared by at least two donors. Raw reads were error-corrected and collapsed into unique sequences by a nearest-neighbor algorithm in which closely related sequences were merged to remove PCR and sequencing errors. CDR3 sequences were aligned to IMGT reference sequences to assign V, D and J gene segments. For a sequence to be retained, a match of at least six nucleotides to both a V gene segment and a J gene segment was required. A rearrangement counted as productive if the CDR3 had no stop codons and remained in frame with V and J, and every other rearrangement counted as non-productive. CDR3 was defined according to IMGT convention as the region running from the second conserved V-encoded cysteine to the conserved J-encoded phenylalanine. In an earlier analysis of around 600 of the donors, sequences lacking an unambiguous match to a single V gene segment were excluded. In an earlier analysis of a few hundred of the donors, V segments were called functional above 56.7% productive rearrangements and were called segregating when the between-donor standard deviation exceeded 5%. A statistical classification framework was built to diagnose cytomegalovirus status from the catalog of TCR beta chain sequences. A later analysis assigned V and J genes by comparing TCR nucleotide sequences with IMGT/GENE-DB human TR gene sequences. The TCRdist pipeline was used in a later analysis to assign CDR3 sequences and most-parsimonious VDJ recombination scenarios. In a later analysis, every TCR beta chain was defined by the combination of its CDR3 amino acid sequence and its V-gene family, and reads without a unique V-gene family were dropped. A later analysis removed 592 highly shared, low-generation-probability nucleotide sequences to deal with suspected cross-contamination and a sequencing artifact. A later analysis calculated a clonal expansion index for each public chain from normalized within-repertoire ranks of inferred template counts. Generation probabilities in a later analysis came from a VDJ recombination model fitted to out-of-frame rearrangements, and those results were checked against IGoR. In a later analysis, TCR-TCR, TCR-HLA and TCR-CMV co-occurrence was scored with hypergeometric tests, and a repertoire-size bias correction was applied to TCR pairs. False discovery rates were estimated in a later analysis by permuting HLA or CMV assignments 20 times. In a later analysis, co-occurring TCRs were grouped using DBSCAN, with TCRdist sequence similarity added in when clustering inside HLA-allele-positive subsets. Co-occurrence clustering excluded repertoires with fewer than 30,000 or more than 120,000 public chains, plus five with anomalous nucleotide sharing. The clones in this table, taken by TCRdb from immuneACCESS, are in-frame only. Not every clone is retained; where verified, under half of the shortfall comes from an unresolved V gene, and the cause of the rest is unknown. Clone size and the V and J calls come from that table; the DNA yielded D and trimming. This sample is represented by around 300,000 clones; roughly two thirds of them were singletons. The top ten constitute approximately 2.3% of the sample.

Comments on this clone: This clone's antigen is unknown. No base-level quality is on record; no much larger clone is a single base apart.

Input material: PBMCs. The TCR comes from a female donor in good health and CMV-seronegative.

CDR3 protein: CASSGTGPYEQYF. The DNA is TGCGCCAGCAGCGGGACAGGGCCCTACGAGCAGTACTTC. The chain couples TRBV5-1 to TRBJ2-7, and 9 junctional nucleotides match TRBD1. CDR1 SGHRS and CDR2 YFSETQ were looked up in the germline V gene. V lost 4 bases and J lost 2 bases, and the count of bases not matched to a germline gene is 1. The CDR3 contains 13 residues, cysteine and phenylalanine counted. The kept DNA is CDR3 alone, 39 bases in frame from the first base.